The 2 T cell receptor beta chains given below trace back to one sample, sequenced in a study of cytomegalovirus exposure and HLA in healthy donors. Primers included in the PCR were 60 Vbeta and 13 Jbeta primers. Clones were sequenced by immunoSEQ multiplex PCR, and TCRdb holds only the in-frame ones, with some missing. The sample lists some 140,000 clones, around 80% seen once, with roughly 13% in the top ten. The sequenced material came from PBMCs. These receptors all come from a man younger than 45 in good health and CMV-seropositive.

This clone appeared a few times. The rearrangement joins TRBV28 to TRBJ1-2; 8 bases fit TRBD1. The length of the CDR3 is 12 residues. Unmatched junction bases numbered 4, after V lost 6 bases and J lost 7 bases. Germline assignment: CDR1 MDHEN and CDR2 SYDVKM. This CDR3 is CASRYTGGGYTF. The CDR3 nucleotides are TGTGCCAGCAGATACACAGGGGGTGGCTACACCTTC.

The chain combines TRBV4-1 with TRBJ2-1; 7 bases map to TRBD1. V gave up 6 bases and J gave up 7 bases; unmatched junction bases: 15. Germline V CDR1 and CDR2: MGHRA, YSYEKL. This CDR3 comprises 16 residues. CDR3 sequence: CASRAGILQQGNEQFF. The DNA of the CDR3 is TGCGCCAGCAGGGCCGGCATTCTCCAACAGGGGAATGAGCAGTTCTTC.